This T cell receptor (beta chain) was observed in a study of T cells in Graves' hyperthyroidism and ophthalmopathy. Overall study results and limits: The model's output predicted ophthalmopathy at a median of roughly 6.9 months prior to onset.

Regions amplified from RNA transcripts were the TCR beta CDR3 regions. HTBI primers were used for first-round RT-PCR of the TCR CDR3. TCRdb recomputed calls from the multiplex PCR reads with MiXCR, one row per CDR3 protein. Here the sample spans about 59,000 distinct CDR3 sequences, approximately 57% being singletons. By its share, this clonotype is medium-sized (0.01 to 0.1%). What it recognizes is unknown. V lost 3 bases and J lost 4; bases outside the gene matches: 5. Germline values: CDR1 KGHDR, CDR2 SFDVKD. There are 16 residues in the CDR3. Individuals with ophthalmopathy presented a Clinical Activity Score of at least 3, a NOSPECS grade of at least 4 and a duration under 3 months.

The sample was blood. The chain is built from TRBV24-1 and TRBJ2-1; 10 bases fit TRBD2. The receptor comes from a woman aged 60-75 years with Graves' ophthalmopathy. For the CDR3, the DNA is TGTGCCACCAGTGATGGGACTAGCGTACTTTACAATGAGCAGTTCTTC. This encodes CATSDGTSVLYNEQFF.